The 24 T cell receptor beta chains listed next were all sequenced from one sample in a study of T cell responses to AZD1222 COVID-19 vaccine. Only in-frame clones appear in the TCRdb table, and some are missing; sequencing was by immunoSEQ multiplex PCR. The sample holds about 140,000 clones, approximately 90% seen once. The sequencing used peripheral blood, collected 28 days after the second AZD1222 dose. These receptor sequences come from an adult who received the AZD1222 COVID-19 vaccine.

The chain combines TRBV6-2 or TRBV6-3 with TRBJ2-1; 8 bases are a match to TRBD2. CDR3 size: 18 residues. J gave up 6 bases and V 0 bases, and 13 bases lay outside the gene matches. CDR1 and CDR2 (germline): MNHEY, SVGEGT. The CDR3 reads CASSYSIRERETRNEQFF. CDR3 nucleotides: TGTGCCAGCAGTTACTCGATTCGTGAGCGGGAGACACGCAATGAGCAGTTCTTC.

J is TRBJ1-5 and V is TRBV12-3 or TRBV12-4; D might be TRBD1 (5 bases). V lost 5 bases and J lost 11, with 13 bases in between. The CDR3 is 12 residues long. The CDR3 coding sequence is TGTGCCAGCAGTGCCGGGGGGTTGTCCCAGCATTTT. Its translation: CASSAGGLSQHF.

This rearrangement joins TRBV18 to TRBJ2-7; 8 nucleotides align to TRBD1. The V segment lost 3 bases and the J segment 3 bases; nucleotides outside the gene matches: 13. The germline V gene has CDR1 KGHSH and CDR2 LQKENI. The CDR3 is made up of 17 amino acids. The CDR3 DNA sequence: TGTGCCAGCTCACCTTTTGGCGCCGGGACAGGAAACTACGAGCAGTACTTC. This sequence encodes CASSPFGAGTGNYEQYF. Using reference TRBV18 and TRBJ2-7 for the parts outside the CDR3, the full variable domain is NAGVMQNPRHLVRRRGQEARLRCSPMKGHSHVYWYRQLPEEGLKFMVYLQKENIIDESGMPKERFSAEFPKEGPSILRIQQVVRGDSAAYFCASSPFGAGTGNYEQYFGPGTRLTVT.

The V gene is TRBV27, the J gene TRBJ2-2; weak D call: TRBD2 (6 bases). Germline loops: CDR1 MNHEY, CDR2 SMNVEV (reference sequence). With 4 bases removed from V and 7 bases from J, the gap between germline ends came to 16 bases. The CDR3 contains 15 residues. Written as DNA, the CDR3 is TGTGCCAGCAGTTCCCGACTAGGGGTCAGCGGGGAGCTGTTTTTT. Translated, it gives CASSSRLGVSGELFF.

This rearrangement joins TRBV7-2 to TRBJ2-7; D may be TRBD2 (6 bases). Per the germline V gene, CDR1 is SGHTA and CDR2 is FQGNSA. This CDR3 spans 13 amino acids. Trimming cost V 5 bases and J 5 bases, with 13 bases left between them. In nucleotides, the CDR3 is TGTGCCAGCAGCCCCTATGCGGGAAACGAGCAGTACTTC. Translating gives CASSPYAGNEQYF.

The chain couples TRBV7-2 to TRBJ2-5, with 7 bases that match TRBD1. V gave up 3 bases and J gave up 2 bases; unmatched junction bases: 9. CDR3 length: 16 residues. The germline V gene encodes CDR1 SGHTA and CDR2 FQGNSA. CDR3 loop: CASSFSTGSGQETQYF. CDR3 sequence (DNA): TGTGCCAGCAGCTTCTCGACAGGGTCGGGGCAAGAGACCCAGTACTTC. The full variable domain, completed using reference TRBV7-2 and TRBJ2-5, is GAGVSQSPSNKVTEKGKDVELRCDPISGHTALYWYRQSLGQGLEFLIYFQGNSAPDKSGLPSDRFSAERTGGSVSTLTIQRTQQEDSAVYLCASSFSTGSGQETQYFGPGTRLLVL.

This rearrangement joins TRBV28 to TRBJ1-3, with D unresolved. Germline assignment: CDR1 MDHEN and CDR2 SYDVKM. Trimming stripped 3 bases from V and 0 bases from J, with 9 bases between. CDR3 length: 15 residues. This CDR3 reads CASSFPTASGNTIYF. CDR3 bases: TGTGCCAGCAGTTTTCCCACAGCCTCTGGAAACACCATATATTTT. Drawing the rest from reference TRBV28 and TRBJ1-3, the complete variable domain is DVKVTQSSRYLVKRTGEKVFLECVQDMDHENMFWYRQDPGLGLRLIYFSYDVKMKEKGDIPEGYSVSREKKERFSLILESASTNQTSMYLCASSFPTASGNTIYFGEGSWLTVV.

The rearrangement joins TRBV6-5 to TRBJ1-5; D may be TRBD1 (5 bases). Between the trimmed V and J ends, which lost 2 bases and 2 bases, there was a span of 13 bases. Germline CDR1 is MNHEY and CDR2 is SVGAGI. This CDR3 has 16 amino acids. This chain's CDR3 is CASSYGQGEGNQPQHF. The CDR3 DNA is TGTGCCAGCAGTTACGGGCAGGGTGAAGGCAATCAGCCCCAGCATTTT.

The chain couples TRBV7-2 to TRBJ1-2; the D is unclear. The length of the CDR3 is 14 residues. V shed 5 bases and J shed 5 bases, with 15 bases lying between them. In germline, CDR1 is SGHTA, CDR2 FQGNSA. The CDR3 loop reads CASSPTQTLYGYTF. In nucleotides, the CDR3 is TGTGCCAGCAGCCCCACCCAAACCTTGTATGGCTACACCTTC.

This clone appeared a few times. The V and J genes are TRBV7-8 and TRBJ2-1, with D uncertain. This CDR3 is 11 amino acids long. Germline CDR1 reads SGHVS; CDR2 reads FQNEAQ. Deletions cut 5 bases from V and 2 bases from J, with 1 base between. CDR3 coding DNA: TGTGCCAGCAGCCCCTACAATGAGCAGTTCTTC. Protein product: CASSPYNEQFF.

This chain uses TRBV19 with TRBJ1-4, with TRBD1 matching 9 bases. Germline CDR1 and CDR2: LNHDA and SQIVND (reference sequence). With 7 bases clipped from V and 2 bases from J, the junction kept 11 bases outside the gene matches. CDR3 length: 17 amino acids. The CDR3 protein is CASIRTGEVATNEKLFF. The CDR3 region has the DNA TGTGCCAGTATTCGGACAGGGGAGGTGGCGACTAATGAAAAACTGTTTTTT.

This rearrangement joins TRBV5-6 to TRBJ2-3, with D perhaps TRBD1 or TRBD2 (6 bases each). The CDR3 sequence is 13 residues long. V gave up 4 bases and J gave up 10 bases, with 16 bases separating them. The V gene's germline CDR1 is SGHDT and CDR2 YYEEEE. In nucleotides, the CDR3 is TGTGCCAGCAGCCCCGGGGGCGGTGTAGCGCAGTATTTT. Its protein is CASSPGGGVAQYF.

The genes are TRBV7-9 and TRBJ2-7, with D maybe TRBD1 (5 bases). Germline CDR1 SEHNR, CDR2 FQNEAQ (reference sequence). The V end lost 5 bases, the J end lost 7 bases, and 12 bases lay between the germline ends. CDR3 length: 12 residues. In DNA, the CDR3 is TGTGCCAGCAGCCCCGAGACAGAGGAGCAGTACTTC. Translating it yields CASSPETEEQYF.

This clone has a handful of counts. The chain joins TRBV4-1 to TRBJ1-1, with 7 bases fitting TRBD1. J lost 6 bases, V lost 0 bases, and 10 bases had no gene match. CDR1 is MGHRA and CDR2 is YSYEKL in the germline V gene. The CDR3 extends over 16 amino acids. CDR3 bases: TGCGCCAGCAGCCAAGAGGGGGACAGATTTGCCCCTGAAGCTTTCTTT. It specifies CASSQEGDRFAPEAFF.

The rearrangement joins TRBV27 to TRBJ1-5, with 7 bases fitting TRBD1. The V and J ends lost 4 bases and 3 bases, in that order; junction bases with no gene match: 9. This CDR3 spans 16 amino acids. Germline V gene sequence: CDR1 MNHEY, CDR2 SMNVEV (reference sequence). In DNA form, the CDR3 reads TGTGCCAGCAGTTCACACTCAACAGGGGACAATCAGCCCCAGCATTTT. Translating it yields CASSSHSTGDNQPQHF.

The chain combines TRBV30 with TRBJ2-7, with a weak D call TRBD2 (5 bases). Germline values: CDR1 GTSNPN, CDR2 SVGIG (reference sequence). CDR3 length: 11 residues. V lost 3 bases and J 3 bases, leaving 6 bases between the germline ends. CDR3 loop: CAWSRDYEQYF. The CDR3 nucleotides are TGTGCCTGGAGCCGGGACTACGAGCAGTACTTC.

The rearrangement links TRBV30 to TRBJ1-2; D remains unclear. Germline-derived CDR1 and CDR2 are GTSNPN and SVGIG (reference sequence). This CDR3 is built from 13 residues. The V end lost 0 bases, the J end lost 7 bases, and 12 bases lay between the germline ends. The CDR3 spells CAWSVEWGSGYTF. CDR3 nucleotides: TGTGCCTGGAGTGTAGAGTGGGGAAGTGGCTACACCTTC. Complete variable domain (other parts from reference TRBV30 and TRBJ1-2): SQTIHQWPATLVQPVGSPLSLECTVEGTSNPNLYWYRQAAGRGLQLLFYSVGIGQISSEVPQNLSASRPQDRQFILSSKKLLLSDSGFYLCAWSVEWGSGYTFGSGTRLTVV.

The chain links TRBV27 to TRBJ1-4; the D is unclear. Looked up from germline, CDR1 is MNHEY and CDR2 is SMNVEV (reference sequence). The CDR3 sequence is 17 residues long. Between the trimmed V and J ends, which lost 1 base and 3 bases, there was a span of 15 bases. CDR3 nucleotide sequence: TGTGCCAGCAGTTTATTGAGGGAATCCTTGGCTAATGAAAAACTGTTTTTT. Amino acids: CASSLLRESLANEKLFF.

The chain uses TRBV7-3 and TRBJ2-1; perhaps TRBD2 as D (5 bases). The CDR3 is made up of 16 amino acids. The V and J ends lost 6 bases and 2 bases respectively, with 17 bases between them. The germline gives CDR1 SGHTA, CDR2 FQGTGA. For the CDR3, the DNA is TGTGCCAGCAGAACCTCCGGCCCTAGCACCTACAATGAGCAGTTCTTC. Its translation is CASRTSGPSTYNEQFF.

The chain combines TRBV7-9 with TRBJ1-4, with a possible D match to TRBD1 (5 bases). This CDR3 contains 14 residues. Germline V gives CDR1 SEHNR, CDR2 FQNEAQ (reference sequence). V lost 4 bases, J lost 5 bases, and 11 bases lay in between. The CDR3 DNA follows: TGTGCCAGCAGCTCAAGGGGTAGGAATGAAAAACTGTTTTTT. Amino acids: CASSSRGRNEKLFF.

The chain has TRBV6-5 and TRBJ1-2; D perhaps matches TRBD1 (6 bases). Per the germline V gene, CDR1 is MNHEY and CDR2 is SVGAGI. The CDR3 contains 11 residues. V was cut by 8 bases and J by 6 bases, with 10 bases left in between. CDR3 DNA: TGTGCCAGCCGGGCAGGGGATGGCTACACCTTC. The encoded protein is CASRAGDGYTF.

In this sample, this clone turned up a few times. The chain combines TRBV5-1 with TRBJ2-5; 10 bases agree with TRBD2. The CDR3 has 16 residues. V dropped 2 bases and J dropped 5; count of bases not matched to a gene: 9. Per the germline V gene, CDR1 is SGHRS and CDR2 is YFSETQ. CDR3 bases: TGCGCCAGCAGCTTCTCGGGGGCTAGCGGGGGTGAGACCCAGTACTTC. This encodes CASSFSGASGGETQYF.

The chain couples TRBV7-2 to TRBJ1-6; possible D gene TRBD1, 5 bases. The CDR3 is 14 residues long. The germline gives CDR1 SGHTA, CDR2 FQGNSA. V lost 3 bases, J lost 10 bases, and 13 bases lay in between. Here the CDR3 reads CASSFGAGSSPLHF. The CDR3 coding sequence is TGTGCCAGCAGCTTCGGGGCAGGGAGCTCACCCCTCCACTTT.

The chain recombines TRBV28 with TRBJ2-7; 8 nucleotides line up with TRBD2. CDR1 is MDHEN and CDR2 is SYDVKM in the germline V gene. The trim removed 8 bases at V and 2 bases at J, leaving 5 bases unmatched. The CDR3 runs to 13 residues. The CDR3 here is CASQTGGTYEQYF. The CDR3 bases are TGTGCCAGCCAGACGGGGGGGACCTACGAGCAGTACTTC. Drawing the rest from reference TRBV28 and TRBJ2-7, the complete variable domain is DVKVTQSSRYLVKRTGEKVFLECVQDMDHENMFWYRQDPGLGLRLIYFSYDVKMKEKGDIPEGYSVSREKKERFSLILESASTNQTSMYLCASQTGGTYEQYFGPGTRLTVT.